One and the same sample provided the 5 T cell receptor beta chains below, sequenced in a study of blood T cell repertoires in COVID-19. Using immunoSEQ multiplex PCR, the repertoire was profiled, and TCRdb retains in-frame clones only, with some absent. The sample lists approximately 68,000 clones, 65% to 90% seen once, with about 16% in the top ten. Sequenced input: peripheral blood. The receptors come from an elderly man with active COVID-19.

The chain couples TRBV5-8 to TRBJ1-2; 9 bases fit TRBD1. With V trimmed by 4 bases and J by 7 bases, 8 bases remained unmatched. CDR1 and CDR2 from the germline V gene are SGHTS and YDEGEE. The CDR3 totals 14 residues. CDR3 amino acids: CASSDGQGSFGYTF. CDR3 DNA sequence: TGTGCCAGCAGCGACGGACAGGGGTCGTTTGGCTACACCTTC. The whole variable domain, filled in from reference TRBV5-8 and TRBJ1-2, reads EAGVTQSPTHLIKTRGQQATLRCSPISGHTSVYWYQQALGLGLQFLLWYDEGEERNRGNFPPRFSGRQFPNYSSELNVNALELEDSALYLCASSDGQGSFGYTFGSGTRLTVV.

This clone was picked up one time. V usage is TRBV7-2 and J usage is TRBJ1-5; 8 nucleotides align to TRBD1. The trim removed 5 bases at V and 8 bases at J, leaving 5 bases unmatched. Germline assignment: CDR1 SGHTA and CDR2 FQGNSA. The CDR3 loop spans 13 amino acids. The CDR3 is CASSPDRGKPQHF. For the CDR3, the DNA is TGTGCCAGCAGCCCTGACAGGGGAAAGCCCCAGCATTTT.

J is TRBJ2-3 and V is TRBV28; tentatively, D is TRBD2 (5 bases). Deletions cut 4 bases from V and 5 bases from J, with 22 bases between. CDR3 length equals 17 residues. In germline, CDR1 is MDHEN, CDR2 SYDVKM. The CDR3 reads CASSSPLARAAVDTQYF. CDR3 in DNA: TGTGCCAGCAGTTCGCCATTAGCAAGGGCAGCGGTAGATACGCAGTATTTT. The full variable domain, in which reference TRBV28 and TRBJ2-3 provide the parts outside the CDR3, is DVKVTQSSRYLVKRTGEKVFLECVQDMDHENMFWYRQDPGLGLRLIYFSYDVKMKEKGDIPEGYSVSREKKERFSLILESASTNQTSMYLCASSSPLARAAVDTQYFGPGTRLTVL.

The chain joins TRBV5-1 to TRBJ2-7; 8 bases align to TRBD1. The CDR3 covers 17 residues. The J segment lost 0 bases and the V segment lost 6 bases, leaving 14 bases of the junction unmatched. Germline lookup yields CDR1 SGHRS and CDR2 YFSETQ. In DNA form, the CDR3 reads TGCGCCAGCAACCCGACACCGGGACAGGCGAACTCCTACGAGCAGTACTTC. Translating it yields CASNPTPGQANSYEQYF.

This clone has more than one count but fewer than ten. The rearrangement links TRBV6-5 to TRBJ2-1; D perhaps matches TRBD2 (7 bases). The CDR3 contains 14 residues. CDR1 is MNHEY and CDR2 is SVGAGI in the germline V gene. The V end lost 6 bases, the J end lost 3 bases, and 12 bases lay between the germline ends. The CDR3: CASRDGGLYNEQFF. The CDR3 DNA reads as TGTGCCAGCAGGGACGGGGGGCTCTACAATGAGCAGTTCTTC.